The 27 T cell receptor beta chains below all came from one sample that was sequenced in a study of blood T cell repertoires in COVID-19. Profiling relied on immunoSEQ multiplex PCR, and the TCRdb table lists in-frame clones only, not all of them. Of 200,000 to 250,000 clones in the sample, about 91% are singletons; the top ten hold about 9.3%. Input material: PBMCs or T cells enriched from blood (not recorded which). These receptors were obtained from a man aged 18 to 29 with acute COVID-19.

The CDR3 DNA is TGCGCCAGCAGCTTTGACAGAGCTCACTCCTACGAGCAGTACTTC. Encoded protein: CASSFDRAHSYEQYF. The chain couples TRBV5-1 to TRBJ2-7; D may be TRBD1 (5 bases). The germline V and J ends were trimmed by 2 bases and 0 bases, with 12 bases remaining between them. Germline V gene sequence: CDR1 SGHRS, CDR2 YFSETQ. The CDR3 runs to 15 residues. Based on the CDR3 plus reference TRBV5-1 and TRBJ2-7, the full variable domain is KAGVTQTPRYLIKTRGQQVTLSCSPISGHRSVSWYQQTPGQGLQFLFEYFSETQRNKGNFPGRFSGRQFSNSRSEMNVSTLELGDSALYLCASSFDRAHSYEQYFGPGTRLTVT.

This chain connects TRBV2 to TRBJ2-2; no reliable D call. The V gene lost 7 bases and the J gene lost 2 bases, with 8 bases spanning the gap. This CDR3 is built from 13 residues. Germline CDR1 SNHLY, CDR2 FYNNEI. Here the CDR3 reads CASNQVNTGELFF. DNA of the CDR3: TGTGCCAGCAATCAGGTTAACACCGGGGAGCTGTTTTTT. The whole variable domain, remainder taken from reference TRBV2 and TRBJ2-2, is EPEVTQTPSHQVTQMGQEVILRCVPISNHLYFYWYRQILGQKVEFLVSFYNNEISEKSEIFDDQFSVERPDGSNFTLKIRSTKLEDSAMYFCASNQVNTGELFFGEGSRLTVL.

This chain links TRBV5-4 with TRBJ2-7, with D perhaps matching TRBD1 (5 bases). Trimming took off 4 bases at V and 6 bases at J, with 14 bases between the two ends. This CDR3 has 13 amino acids. Germline CDR1 and CDR2: SGHNT and YYREEE (reference sequence). The CDR3 nucleotides read TGTGCCAGCAGCAGCCCCAGGGATAGCGAGCAGTACTTC. This sequence encodes CASSSPRDSEQYF.

The CDR3: CASSGPRGGASTDTQYF. In DNA, the CDR3 is TGTGCCAGCAGTGGCCCCCGAGGGGGAGCTAGCACAGATACGCAGTATTTT. The rearrangement uses TRBV2 and TRBJ2-3, with TRBD1 as a possible D gene (6 bases). The CDR3 covers 17 residues. Trimming removed 4 bases from V and 0 bases from J, with 17 bases in between. Germline V gene sequence: CDR1 SNHLY, CDR2 FYNNEI.

This chain uses TRBV11-2 with TRBJ2-3; D is uncertain. This CDR3 spans 17 amino acids. V dropped 3 bases and J dropped 0 bases, with 16 bases sitting between them. In germline, CDR1 is SGHAT, CDR2 FQNNGV. CDR3 sequence: CASSFSPGSSSTDTQYF. The DNA for the CDR3 is TGTGCCAGCAGCTTCTCCCCTGGCTCGTCAAGCACAGATACGCAGTATTTT.

The chain combines TRBV7-2 with TRBJ1-2; D is perhaps TRBD1 (5 bases). The CDR3 contains 16 residues. Germline CDR1 reads SGHTA; CDR2 reads FQGNSA. V dropped 1 base and J dropped 8 bases, with 20 bases sitting between them. This chain's CDR3 is CASSLVHAGGAGGYTF. The CDR3 DNA reads TGTGCCAGCAGCTTAGTTCATGCCGGCGGGGCAGGAGGCTACACCTTC.

The gene calls are TRBV27 and TRBJ2-3; no clear D. CDR1 is MNHEY and CDR2 is SMNVEV in the germline V gene (reference sequence). The CDR3 has 13 residues. V was trimmed by 9 bases and J by 0 bases, leaving 10 bases between them. The CDR3 nucleotides read TGTGCCAGTACTTCGTCTAGCACAGATACGCAGTATTTT. Translating it yields CASTSSSTDTQYF.

The rearrangement uses TRBV27 and TRBJ1-5; D not resolved. Germline lookup yields CDR1 MNHEY and CDR2 SMNVEV (reference sequence). V lost 5 bases and J 8 bases, leaving 16 bases between the germline ends. There are 14 residues in the CDR3. CDR3 in amino acids: CASSLAPGVEPQHF. The CDR3 DNA reads TGTGCCAGCAGTCTCGCGCCAGGTGTCGAGCCCCAGCATTTT.

The chain uses TRBV28 and TRBJ2-7; 7 bases match TRBD1. Trimming at V came to 5 bases and at J to 3 bases, leaving 10 bases not matched to a gene. Germline V gives CDR1 MDHEN, CDR2 SYDVKM. The length of the CDR3 is 15 residues. The CDR3 nucleotides read TGTGCCAGCAGTCCCCAGACAGGGTCTTACTACGAGCAGTACTTC. This sequence encodes CASSPQTGSYYEQYF. Supplemented by reference TRBV28 and TRBJ2-7, the full variable domain reads DVKVTQSSRYLVKRTGEKVFLECVQDMDHENMFWYRQDPGLGLRLIYFSYDVKMKEKGDIPEGYSVSREKKERFSLILESASTNQTSMYLCASSPQTGSYYEQYFGPGTRLTVT.

This clone has only one observation. The chain carries TRBV30 and TRBJ2-3; D might be TRBD2 (6 bases). This CDR3 has 14 residues. From germline, CDR1 is GTSNPN and CDR2 SVGIG (reference sequence). The germline V and J ends were trimmed by 3 bases and 0 bases, with 10 bases remaining between them. CDR3 sequence reads: CAWRGRDSTDTQYF. The CDR3 nucleotides read TGTGCCTGGAGGGGGCGGGATAGCACAGATACGCAGTATTTT.

The V call is TRBV5-6, the J call TRBJ2-7; 11 nucleotides line up with TRBD1. CDR1 and CDR2 (germline): SGHDT, YYEEEE. This CDR3 has 15 residues. Trimming took 3 bases from V and 5 from J; bases not matched to a gene: 7. The CDR3 here is CASSSGQGAYHEQYF. In DNA, the CDR3 is TGTGCCAGCAGCTCCGGACAGGGGGCGTACCACGAGCAGTACTTC.

The rearrangement joins TRBV6-5 to TRBJ2-7; D possibly corresponds to TRBD2 (5 bases). CDR3 length equals 15 residues. Trimming took off 6 bases at V and 3 bases at J, with 18 bases between the two ends. Germline V CDR1 and CDR2: MNHEY, SVGAGI. CDR3 protein: CASSDNLSGLYEQYF. The CDR3 DNA follows: TGTGCCAGCAGCGATAACTTGTCCGGACTCTACGAGCAGTACTTC.

The chain employs TRBV28 and TRBJ2-1; TRBD2 might be the D (5 bases). V shed 6 bases and J shed 6 bases, with 15 bases lying between them. From germline, CDR1 is MDHEN and CDR2 SYDVKM. The CDR3 consists of 14 residues. CDR3 DNA: TGTGCCAGCAGCGACCCAGGAGGACTCAATGAGCAGTTCTTC. As protein: CASSDPGGLNEQFF.

In its sample, this clone was seen a few times. This chain links TRBV6-5 with TRBJ1-5, with TRBD1 matching over 9 bases. The CDR3 loop spans 16 amino acids. Trimming removed 2 bases from V and 5 bases from J; junction bases left unmatched: 7. Germline CDR1 MNHEY, CDR2 SVGAGI. In DNA form, the CDR3 reads TGTGCCAGCAGTTACCTCGGGACAGGGCCCGATCAGCCCCAGCATTTT. Its protein product is CASSYLGTGPDQPQHF.

The rearrangement links TRBV28 to TRBJ2-2; tentative D call: TRBD1 (6 bases). The CDR3 consists of 14 residues. Trimming shortened V by 5 bases and J by 8 bases, and 15 bases separated the two germline ends. Germline V gives CDR1 MDHEN, CDR2 SYDVKM. The CDR3 loop is CASSPPHRVGELFF. Here the CDR3 DNA reads TGTGCCAGCAGTCCGCCCCACAGGGTAGGGGAGCTGTTTTTT.

This chain connects TRBV3-1 (or the pseudogene TRBV3-2) to TRBJ1-3, with TRBD1 matching over 8 bases. This CDR3 is built from 16 residues. From germline, CDR1 is LGHDT and CDR2 YNNKEL (reference sequence). Trimming removed 5 bases from V and 5 bases from J; junction bases left unmatched: 11. The CDR3: CASSFIQGARRNTIYF. CDR3 nucleotide sequence: TGTGCCAGCAGCTTTATCCAGGGGGCGCGGAGAAACACCATATATTTT.

The chain couples TRBV28 to TRBJ1-1, with TRBD1 matching 7 bases. With 6 bases clipped from V and 1 base from J, the junction kept 17 bases outside the gene matches. The CDR3 length is 18 residues. The germline V gene has CDR1 MDHEN and CDR2 SYDVKM. The CDR3 DNA sequence: TGTGCCAGCAGCGGTCGTGGAGGGGGCGAAAAAGGGAACACTGAAGCTTTCTTT. This translates into CASSGRGGGEKGNTEAFF.

J is TRBJ2-5 and V is TRBV11-2; 9 bases agree with TRBD1. Germline loops: CDR1 SGHAT, CDR2 FQNNGV. V was clipped by 1 base and J by 4 bases; unmatched bases: 4. The CDR3 length is 15 residues. The DNA for the CDR3 is TGTGCCAGCAGCTTAGGCACAGGGGGCCGAGAGACCCAGTACTTC. The encoded protein is CASSLGTGGRETQYF.

This clone has at least ten counts. The rearrangement joins TRBV19 to TRBJ2-2, with TRBD1 matching over 7 bases. J gave up 5 bases and V 2 bases, and 2 bases lay outside the gene matches. The CDR3 sequence is 14 residues long. CDR1 and CDR2 (germline): LNHDA, SQIVND (reference sequence). The CDR3 nucleotides read TGTGCCAGTAGTATACAGGGGGAAACCGGGGAGCTGTTTTTT. Translated: CASSIQGETGELFF. The entire variable domain, with the rest obtained from reference TRBV19 and TRBJ2-2, is as follows: DGGITQSPKYLFRKEGQNVTLSCEQNLNHDAMYWYRQDPGQGLRLIYYSQIVNDFQKGDIAEGYSVSREKKESFPLTVTSAQKNPTAFYLCASSIQGETGELFFGEGSRLTVL.

The genes are TRBV21-1 and TRBJ1-6. TRBV21-1 is designated a pseudogene. This CDR3 region has 14 residues. The CDR3 spells CASTPRRDNSPLHF. The DNA of the CDR3 is TGTGCCAGCACCCCGCGGAGAGATAATTCACCCCTCCACTTT.

The chain links TRBV28 to TRBJ2-4; TRBD2 is a possible D gene (6 bases). Per germline, CDR1 MDHEN and CDR2 SYDVKM. Trimming pared 4 bases from V and 6 bases from J, leaving 19 bases between. The CDR3 contains 16 residues. The CDR3 coding sequence is TGTGCCAGCAGTTCGGGGACTGGCGGCTTAGGAAACATTCAGTACTTC. Translating it yields CASSSGTGGLGNIQYF.

Only a few counts were recorded for this clone. The V and J genes are TRBV19 and TRBJ1-1; maybe TRBD1 (5 bases). Trimming removed 5 bases at V and 10 bases at J, with 20 bases between. CDR1 and CDR2 (germline): LNHDA, SQIVND (reference sequence). The CDR3 has 14 residues. The CDR3, as DNA: TGTGCCAGTAGTTCCCAGGGTCCCCAGGGCGGAGCTTTCTTT. This codes for CASSSQGPQGGAFF.

The gene calls are TRBV25-1 and TRBJ2-1, with D perhaps matching TRBD2 (6 bases). The CDR3 has 13 residues. Trimming took off 6 bases at V and 4 bases at J, with 10 bases between the two ends. Germline V gives CDR1 MGHDK, CDR2 SYGVNS. The CDR3 sequence: CASRNSGYNEQFF. DNA for the CDR3: TGTGCCAGCAGGAATAGCGGATACAATGAGCAGTTCTTC.

This chain joins TRBV28 and TRBJ1-6; 9 positions match TRBD1. Germline V gene lookup returns CDR1 MDHEN and CDR2 SYDVKM. With 11 bases clipped from V and 7 bases from J, the junction kept 3 bases outside the gene matches. This CDR3 contains 12 residues. As DNA, the CDR3 is TGTGCCGCCGGGACAGGGAATTCACCCCTCCACTTT. This codes for CAAGTGNSPLHF.

This chain uses TRBV12-3 or TRBV12-4 with TRBJ1-5; D gene uncertain. The length of the CDR3 is 13 residues. V lost 10 bases and J 3 bases, leaving 13 bases between the germline ends. The CDR3 nucleotides read TGTGCCACCTCACCAAGCGACAATCAGCCCCAGCATTTT. It translates to CATSPSDNQPQHF.

V gene TRBV6-5 combines with J gene TRBJ2-1; 9 bases are shared with TRBD1. CDR3 size: 15 residues. V dropped 4 bases and J dropped 9; count of bases not matched to a gene: 10. Germline CDR1 MNHEY, CDR2 SVGAGI. CDR3 amino acids: CASSSGRDRAFEQFF. CDR3 in DNA: TGTGCCAGCAGTTCGGGGCGGGACAGGGCGTTTGAGCAGTTCTTC.

The rearrangement links TRBV5-1 to TRBJ1-4; 11 bases align to TRBD1. There are 15 residues in the CDR3. J lost 3 bases, V lost 4 bases, and 2 bases had no gene match. The germline V gene has CDR1 SGHRS and CDR2 YFSETQ. The CDR3 protein is CASSGQGAANEKLFF. The CDR3 nucleotides read TGCGCCAGCAGCGGACAGGGGGCAGCTAATGAAAAACTGTTTTTT.